The 16 T cell receptor beta chains reported below all come from one sample, sequenced in a study of regulatory T cells in long-lasting Graves disease. According to the study, TCR beta libraries were built with iRepertoire HTBI primers and CDR3-region Arm-PCR. MiXCR, applied by TCRdb to the multiplex PCR reads, yields one record per CDR3 protein. The sample gives approximately 400,000 distinct CDR3 sequences, around a sixth of which show up once; 20% to 25% is in the top ten. As to time point: newly diagnosed GD, antithyroid drugs for less than 3 months. Extracted PBMC RNA gave rise to the TCR library. Sequencing used peripheral blood mononuclear cells (PBMCs), obtained at new diagnosis, from a patient treated with antithyroid drugs. The receptor source for this set is a female donor with Graves disease.

The sample holds one count of this clonotype. The chain recombines TRBV12-3 or TRBV12-4 with TRBJ2-5; 10 positions match TRBD1. This CDR3 contains 16 residues. Unmatched junction bases numbered 9, after V lost 5 bases and J lost 3 bases. The CDR3 loop is CASSARQGAGEETQYF. The CDR3, as DNA: TGTGCCAGCAGTGCCCGACAGGGGGCGGGGGAAGAGACCCAGTACTTC.

The chain employs TRBV5-1 and TRBJ2-3; TRBD1 aligns across 8 bases. The ends lost 1 base at V and 3 bases at J; junction bases unmatched: 4. CDR3 length: 15 residues. The germline V gene encodes CDR1 SGHRS and CDR2 YFSETQ. CDR3 bases: TGCGCCAGCAGCTTGAGTCAGGGGGCAACAGATACGCAGTATTTT. Residues: CASSLSQGATDTQYF.

This clonotype was counted ten times or more. This chain uses TRBV7-9 with TRBJ1-1; no definite D call. Germline V CDR1 and CDR2: SEHNR, FQNEAQ (reference sequence). CDR3 size: 15 residues. Trimming removed 2 bases at V and 0 bases at J, with 10 bases between. The CDR3 loop is CASSLWEGVNTEAFF. The CDR3 bases are TGTGCCAGCAGCTTATGGGAGGGAGTGAACACTGAAGCTTTCTTT.

This clonotype has ten or more counts. The rearrangement joins TRBV3-1 to TRBJ1-1, with TRBD1 matching 9 bases. V was pared by 2 bases and J by 1 base, with 5 bases of the junction left unmatched. Germline CDR1 LGHDT, CDR2 YNNKEL (reference sequence). The CDR3 is made up of 16 amino acids. Here the CDR3 reads CASSQIQGAPNTEAFF. The CDR3 bases are TGTGCCAGCAGCCAAATACAGGGGGCCCCGAACACTGAAGCTTTCTTT.

The chain links TRBV7-2 to TRBJ2-7, with 11 bases lining up with TRBD2. The CDR3 is made up of 17 amino acids. The V and J ends lost 1 base and 6 bases, in that order; junction bases with no gene match: 11. CDR1 and CDR2 (germline): SGHTA, FQGNSA. The CDR3 DNA follows: TGTGCCAGCAGCTTAGTCATGCTAGCGGGAGGTTGGAGCGAGCAGTACTTC. Translation gives CASSLVMLAGGWSEQYF.

This clonotype appeared many times. This chain uses TRBV27 with TRBJ2-5, with a possible D match to TRBD1 (7 bases). The CDR3 runs 15 residues. Per the germline V gene, CDR1 is MNHEY and CDR2 is SMNVEV (reference sequence). The V gene lost 4 bases and the J gene lost 7 bases, with 19 bases spanning the gap. CDR3 nucleotide sequence: TGTGCCAGCAGTTCCTACCCCGCAGGGGGGTCGACCCAGTACTTC. Translated: CASSSYPAGGSTQYF.

As concerns this clonotype: This clone may be a read error of a much larger clone one base away. This chain uses TRBV16 with TRBJ2-7; TRBD1 agrees at 10 bases. Germline values: CDR1 KGHSY, CDR2 FQNENV. The CDR3 contains 14 residues. The J segment lost 7 bases and the V segment lost 5 bases, leaving 8 bases of the junction unmatched. The CDR3 bases are TGTGCCAGCAGCAAAGGACAGGGGGAGGATGAGCAGTACTTC. Protein product: CASSKGQGEDEQYF. The full variable domain, its missing parts supplied by reference TRBV16 and TRBJ2-7, is GEEVAQTPKHLVRGEGQKAKLYCAPIKGHSYVFWYQQVLKNEFKFLISFQNENVFDETGMPKERFSAKCLPNSPCSLEIQATKLEDSAVYFCASSKGQGEDEQYFGPGTRLTVT.

This clonotype came up a few times. The chain employs TRBV29-1 and TRBJ1-1, with unresolved D. Trimming removed 4 bases at V and 3 bases at J, with 12 bases between. The length of the CDR3 is 13 residues. Looked up from germline, CDR1 is SQVTM and CDR2 is ANQGSEA. DNA of the CDR3: TGCAGCGTTGTCGATGGTGGGGACACTGAAGCTTTCTTT. It yields the protein CSVVDGGDTEAFF.

The chain couples TRBV6-2 or TRBV6-3 to TRBJ1-1; D possibly corresponds to TRBD1 (6 bases). CDR1 and CDR2 (germline): MNHEY, SVGEGT. This CDR3 has 18 amino acids. Trimming pared 5 bases from V and 1 base from J, leaving 23 bases between. The CDR3 DNA is TGTGCCAGCAGTCCCGGCGGGGGACAAATCTTAGCGAACACTGAAGCTTTCTTT. This gives the protein CASSPGGGQILANTEAFF.

The rearrangement joins TRBV20-1 to TRBJ1-2; no definite D call. The V and J ends lost 1 base and 0 bases respectively, with 9 bases between them. CDR1 and CDR2 from the germline V gene are DFQATT and SNEGSKA (reference sequence). This CDR3 comprises 14 residues. The CDR3 sequence: CSARVGGTNYGYTF. CDR3 bases: TGCAGTGCTAGAGTGGGCGGAACTAACTATGGCTACACCTTC.

The J gene is TRBJ2-1, the V gene TRBV13; the match to TRBD2 covers 9 bases. In germline, CDR1 is PRHDT, CDR2 FYEKMQ (reference sequence). The length of the CDR3 is 16 residues. The J segment lost 8 bases and the V segment lost 8 bases, leaving 16 bases of the junction unmatched. This chain's CDR3 is CASSPTRREGDDEQFF. CDR3 in DNA: TGTGCCAGCTCCCCGACCAGGCGGGAGGGCGACGATGAGCAGTTCTTC. The variable domain in full, completed from reference TRBV13 and TRBJ2-1, reads AAGVIQSPRHLIKEKRETATLKCYPIPRHDTVYWYQQGPGQDPQFLISFYEKMQSDKGSIPDRFSAQQFSDYHSELNMSSLELGDSALYFCASSPTRREGDDEQFFGPGTRLTVL.

In this sample, this clonotype turned up a few times. A much more abundant neighbour one base away suggests this may be a read error. This chain connects TRBV12-3 or TRBV12-4 to TRBJ1-5, with no clear D. The CDR3 sequence is 15 residues long. The CDR3 nucleotides read TGTACCAGCAGTTTCGAGGTGGCAGGTCATAGACCCCAGCATTTT. Its translation is CTSSFEVAGHRPQHF.

This clonotype was recorded many times. The chain links TRBV4-3 to TRBJ2-7; D is ambiguous. Between the trimmed V and J ends, which lost 4 bases and 6 bases, there was a span of 16 bases. The CDR3 runs 14 residues. The germline V gene has CDR1 LGHNA and CDR2 YSLEER. CDR3 bases: TGCGCCAGCAGCCTCGAGAGTCTAACTTCCGAGCAGTACTTC. It is translated as CASSLESLTSEQYF.

There are many counts of this clonotype. The genes are TRBV7-9 and TRBJ1-1; possible D gene TRBD1, 6 bases. V lost 1 base and J 0 bases, leaving 15 bases between the germline ends. Germline V gene sequence: CDR1 SEHNR, CDR2 FQNEAQ (reference sequence). The CDR3 consists of 17 residues. CDR3 in amino acids: CASSLGRTGIMNTEAFF. In nucleotides, the CDR3 is TGTGCCAGCAGCTTAGGTAGAACAGGGATCATGAACACTGAAGCTTTCTTT.

In its sample, this clonotype was seen many times. This chain links TRBV19 with TRBJ1-5, with a tentative D call TRBD1 (5 bases). CDR1 and CDR2 from the germline V gene are LNHDA and SQIVND (reference sequence). V dropped 6 bases and J dropped 6 bases, with 15 bases sitting between them. The CDR3 has 14 residues. The CDR3 coding sequence is TGTGCCAGTAGGGGAAATCAGGGAAGTCAGCCCCAGCATTTT. As protein: CASRGNQGSQPQHF.

This clonotype was seen just once. This chain links TRBV9 with TRBJ1-3; a possible D gene is TRBD1 (5 bases). Germline lookup yields CDR1 SGDLS and CDR2 YYNGEE. The V end lost 4 bases, the J end lost 3 bases, and 11 bases lay between the germline ends. The CDR3 length is 14 residues. CDR3 amino acids: CASSLEGFGNTIYF. CDR3 in DNA: TGTGCCAGCAGCCTAGAGGGGTTTGGAAACACCATATATTTT. Drawing the rest from reference TRBV9 and TRBJ1-3, the complete variable domain is DSGVTQTPKHLITATGQRVTLRCSPRSGDLSVYWYQQSLDQGLQFLIQYYNGEERAKGNILERFSAQQFPDLHSELNLSSLELGDSALYFCASSLEGFGNTIYFGEGSWLTVV.